These T cell receptor beta chains were read from a single sample in a study of shared clonotypes between healthy human individuals. The assay was immunoSEQ multiplex PCR, and TCRdb's table has in-frame clones only and misses some. This repertoire shows some 2,100,000 clones, approximately 94% found once; its top ten account for roughly 1.7%. Sequencing input: naive CD8+ T cells from PBMCs. The source of these receptors is a man aged 18 to 30 in good health. Some clones in this sample may be carry-over from other donors' samples. CDR3s include the opening cysteine and the closing phenylalanine or tryptophan. D genes are given only for firm matches. Rows may omit the clone size; those that give it use once, few, many or a size class.

j_call clone_size d_call v_call cdr3_nt cdr3_aa
TRBJ2-3 once - TRBV28 TGTGCCAGCAGTCCGCCGGCCGGCAATACGCAGTATTTT CASSPPAGNTQYF
TRBJ1-1 once - TRBV7-8 TGTGCCAGCACCTTGGCGAACAGGGCCGGGAACACTGAAGCTTTCTTT CASTLANRAGNTEAFF
TRBJ2-7 - - TRBV6-1 TGTGCCATGCAGGGGCAAGGGTCCTACGAGCAGTACTTC CAMQGQGSYEQYF
TRBJ1-2 - - TRBV28 TGTGCCAGCAGTTTAACCATGGCGGGGATTAATGGCTACACCTTC CASSLTMAGINGYTF
TRBJ1-2 - - TRBV27 TGTGCCAGCAGGTTGGTCGGGGGGTACTATGGCTACACCTTC CASRLVGGYYGYTF
TRBJ2-7 - - TRBV27 TGTGCCAGCAGTTTAAGGACAGCAGCCTACGAGCAGTACTTC CASSLRTAAYEQYF
TRBJ2-5 - - TRBV27 TGTGCCAGCACCAATGACGGTGTGACCCAGTACTTC CASTNDGVTQYF
TRBJ2-1 - TRBD1 TRBV19 TGTGCCAGTGGACAGGGTAACAATGAGCAGTTCTTC CASGQGNNEQFF
TRBJ2-1 - TRBD1 TRBV7-8 TGTGCCAGCAGCTTAGGTCGTAACAGGGGAAGGACCTACAATGAGCAGTTCTTC CASSLGRNRGRTYNEQFF
TRBJ1-1 - - TRBV7-9 TGTGCCAGCAGCTTAGTCAGATTGAACACTGAAGCTTTCTTT CASSLVRLNTEAFF
TRBJ1-5 - TRBD1 TRBV15 TGTGCCACCAGCTCTTTTCCGGGACAGGGGGCCATGGAGTATAGCAATCAGCCCCAGCATTTT CATSSFPGQGAMEYSNQPQHF
TRBJ2-7 - TRBD1 TRBV18 TGTGCCAGCTCACCACCACGACAGGGGGCCTACGAGCAGTACTTC CASSPPRQGAYEQYF
TRBJ2-5 - - TRBV6-5 TGTGCCAGCAGTTCCGGCCCAGCCCAGTACTTC CASSSGPAQYF
TRBJ1-2 once - TRBV6-6 TGTGCCAGCAGTTACTCGGAGACACTCTATGGCTACACCTTC CASSYSETLYGYTF
TRBJ2-7 - - TRBV25-1 TGTGCCAGCAGTGAATACACAGATACCACCTACGAGCAGTACTTC CASSEYTDTTYEQYF
TRBJ2-3 - TRBD2 TRBV4-1 TGCGCCAGCAGCCAAGTACTAGCGGGATATGGCACAGCAGATACGCAGTATTTT CASSQVLAGYGTADTQYF
TRBJ2-3 - - TRBV30 TGTGCCTGGAGAGGGATTGGCACAGATACGCAGTATTTT CAWRGIGTDTQYF
TRBJ1-1 once - TRBV27 TGTGCCAGCAGGGCGGACATTGGACTCTCTGAAGCTTTCTTT CASRADIGLSEAFF
TRBJ2-2 - - TRBV9 TGTGCCAGCAGCGACAGGGACGGCACCGGGGAGCTGTTTTTT CASSDRDGTGELFF
TRBJ2-7 - TRBD2 TRBV6-4 TGTGCCAGCACCGGACTAGGCAGCTCCTACGAGCAGTACTTC CASTGLGSSYEQYF
TRBJ2-7 - - TRBV11-2 TGTGCCAGCAGCTCACGGACTCCAAAGAGCTCCTACGAGCAGTACTTC CASSSRTPKSSYEQYF
TRBJ2-2 - - TRBV4-1 TGCGCCAGCAGCCAACGCACATTACGCGACACCGGGGAGCTGTTTTTT CASSQRTLRDTGELFF
TRBJ2-5 - - TRBV27 TGTGCCAGCAGTTTGACCCAGGGGACTTCGGAGACCCAGTACTTC CASSLTQGTSETQYF
TRBJ2-7 - - TRBV28 TGTGCCAGCGTCCTGGCGGGAAGGGAGTACGAGCAGTACTTC CASVLAGREYEQYF
TRBJ1-5 once - TRBV6-1 TGTGCCAGCAGTGAACCTCGACAGGCGCTCTATAGCAATCAGCCCCAGCATTTT CASSEPRQALYSNQPQHF
TRBJ2-7 - - TRBV4-1 TGCGCCAGCAGCCCGCCTCGTACTACCGAGCAGTACTTC CASSPPRTTEQYF
TRBJ2-7 - - TRBV18 TGTGCCAGCTCACCACCGGGACTGTACGAGCAGTACTTC CASSPPGLYEQYF
TRBJ2-1 - - TRBV5-1 TGCGCCAGCACCGAGTGGGGCCCCCCGGGATCCTACAATGAGCAGTTCTTC CASTEWGPPGSYNEQFF
TRBJ2-3 - TRBD2 TRBV5-1 TGCGCCAGCAGCTTGGTTGGCGGGAGCTTCACAGATACGCAGTATTTT CASSLVGGSFTDTQYF
TRBJ1-2 - - TRBV29-1 TGCAGCGTTGAAGGGACAGACTATGGCTACACCTTC CSVEGTDYGYTF
TRBJ1-2 - - TRBV6-4 TGTGCCAGCAGTGATTTGGAAGGCTACACCTTC CASSDLEGYTF
TRBJ1-2 - - TRBV6-6 TGTGCCAGCAGTCGAGGGTCCGGTGGCTACACCTTC CASSRGSGGYTF
TRBJ2-7 - TRBD2 TRBV6-1 TGTGCCAGCAGTGATTATGCGGGGGAGCCTCAATACGAGCAGTACTTC CASSDYAGEPQYEQYF
TRBJ1-2 - - TRBV20-1 TGCAGTGCTAGCAGGGGAGATGGCTACACCTTC CSASRGDGYTF
TRBJ2-2 - TRBD2 TRBV11-3 TGTGCCAGCAGCTGGAGGACTAGCGGGTCCCCCGGGGAGCTGTTTTTT CASSWRTSGSPGELFF
TRBJ1-3 - - TRBV27 TGTGCCAGCAGTTCTCGACTGGGAAACACCATATATTTT CASSSRLGNTIYF
TRBJ2-1 - TRBD2 TRBV28 TGTGCCAGCAGTTTGACTAGCGGGTACAATGAGCAGTTCTTC CASSLTSGYNEQFF